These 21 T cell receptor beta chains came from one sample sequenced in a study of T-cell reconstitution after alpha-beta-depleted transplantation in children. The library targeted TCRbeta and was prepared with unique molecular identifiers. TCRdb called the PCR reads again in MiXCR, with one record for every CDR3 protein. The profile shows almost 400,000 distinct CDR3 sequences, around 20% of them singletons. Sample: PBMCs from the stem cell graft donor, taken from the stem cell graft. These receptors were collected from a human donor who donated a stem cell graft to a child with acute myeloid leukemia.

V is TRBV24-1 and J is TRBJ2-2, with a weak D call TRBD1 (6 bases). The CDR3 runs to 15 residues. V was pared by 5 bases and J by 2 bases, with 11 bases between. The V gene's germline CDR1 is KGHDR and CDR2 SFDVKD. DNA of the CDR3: TGTGCCACCAGTGTTGCAGGGGCTAACACCGGGGAGCTGTTTTTT. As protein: CATSVAGANTGELFF.

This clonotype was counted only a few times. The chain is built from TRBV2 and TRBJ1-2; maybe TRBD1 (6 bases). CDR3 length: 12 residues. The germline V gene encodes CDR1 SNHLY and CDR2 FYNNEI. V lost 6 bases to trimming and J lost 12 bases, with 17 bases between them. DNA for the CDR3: TGTGCCAGCAGGGACAGCCACGCCACCAACACCTTC. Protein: CASRDSHATNTF.

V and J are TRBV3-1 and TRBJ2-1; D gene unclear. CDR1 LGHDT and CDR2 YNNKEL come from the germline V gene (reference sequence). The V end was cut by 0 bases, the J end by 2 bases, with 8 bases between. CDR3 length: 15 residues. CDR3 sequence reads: CASSQEVGPYNEQFF. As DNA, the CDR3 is TGTGCCAGCAGCCAAGAGGTCGGCCCCTACAATGAGCAGTTCTTC.

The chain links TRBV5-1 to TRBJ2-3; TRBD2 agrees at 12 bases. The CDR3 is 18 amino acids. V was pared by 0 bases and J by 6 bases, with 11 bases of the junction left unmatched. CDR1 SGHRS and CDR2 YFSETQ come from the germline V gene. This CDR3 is CASSLDSASGRAADTQYF. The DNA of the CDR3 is TGCGCCAGCAGCTTGGACTCGGCTAGCGGGAGGGCAGCGGATACGCAGTATTTT.

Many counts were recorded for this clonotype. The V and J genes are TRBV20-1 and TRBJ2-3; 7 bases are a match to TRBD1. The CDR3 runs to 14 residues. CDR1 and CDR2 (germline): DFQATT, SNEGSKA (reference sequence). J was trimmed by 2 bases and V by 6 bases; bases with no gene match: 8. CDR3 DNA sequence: TGCAGTGCGGTCTGGGACAGCTACACAGATACGCAGTATTTT. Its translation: CSAVWDSYTDTQYF.

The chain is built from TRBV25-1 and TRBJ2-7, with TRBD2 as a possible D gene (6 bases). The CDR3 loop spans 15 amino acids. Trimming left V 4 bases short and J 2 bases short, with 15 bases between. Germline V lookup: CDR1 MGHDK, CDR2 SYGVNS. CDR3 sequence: CASSARGIAPYEQYF. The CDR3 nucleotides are TGTGCCAGCAGTGCCCGCGGGATAGCACCCTACGAGCAGTACTTC.

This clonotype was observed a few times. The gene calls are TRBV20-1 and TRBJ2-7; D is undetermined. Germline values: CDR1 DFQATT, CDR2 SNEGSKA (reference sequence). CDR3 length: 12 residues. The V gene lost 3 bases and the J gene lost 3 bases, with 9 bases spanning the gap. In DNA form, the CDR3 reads TGCAGTGCTAGTGGGATTCTCTACGAGCAGTACTTC. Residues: CSASGILYEQYF.

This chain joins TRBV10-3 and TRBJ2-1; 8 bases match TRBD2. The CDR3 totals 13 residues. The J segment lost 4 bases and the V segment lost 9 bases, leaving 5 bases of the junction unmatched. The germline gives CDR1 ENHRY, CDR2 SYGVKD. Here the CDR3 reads CAIGASGYNEQFF. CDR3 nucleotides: TGTGCCATAGGGGCTAGCGGGTACAATGAGCAGTTCTTC.

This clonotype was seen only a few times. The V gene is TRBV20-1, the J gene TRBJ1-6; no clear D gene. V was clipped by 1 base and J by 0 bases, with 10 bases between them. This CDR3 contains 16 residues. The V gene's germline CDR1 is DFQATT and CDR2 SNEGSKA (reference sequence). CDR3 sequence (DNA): TGCAGTGCTAGAGCAGGACGAAGCTCCTATAATTCACCCCTCCACTTT. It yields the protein CSARAGRSSYNSPLHF.

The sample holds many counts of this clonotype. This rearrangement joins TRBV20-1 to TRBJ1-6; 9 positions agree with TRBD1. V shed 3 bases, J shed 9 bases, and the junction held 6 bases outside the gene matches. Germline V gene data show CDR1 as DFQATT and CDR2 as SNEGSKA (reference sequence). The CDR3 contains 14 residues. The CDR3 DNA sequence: TGCAGTGCTAGCCTCGGGACAGGGAGTTCACCCCTCCACTTT. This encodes CSASLGTGSSPLHF.

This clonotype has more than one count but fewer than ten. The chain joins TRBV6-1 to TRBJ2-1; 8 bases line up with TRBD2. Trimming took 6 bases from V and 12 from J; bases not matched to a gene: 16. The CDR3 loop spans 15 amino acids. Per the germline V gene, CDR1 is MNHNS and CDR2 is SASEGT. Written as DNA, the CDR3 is TGTGCCAGCAGGGCGGTGGGACTAGGGGTTTCCGGGCAGTTCTTC. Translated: CASRAVGLGVSGQFF.

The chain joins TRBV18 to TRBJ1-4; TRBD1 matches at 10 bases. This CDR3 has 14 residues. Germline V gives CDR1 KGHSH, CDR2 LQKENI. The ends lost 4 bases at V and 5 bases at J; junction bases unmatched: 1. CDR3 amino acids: CASSRGQGNEKLFF. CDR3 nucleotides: TGTGCCAGCTCACGGGGACAGGGGAATGAAAAACTGTTTTTT.

The CDR3 is CASSPALATNTGELFF. The CDR3 nucleotides read TGTGCCAGCAGTCCCGCACTAGCTACTAACACCGGGGAGCTGTTTTTT. This chain joins TRBV12-3 or TRBV12-4 and TRBJ2-2; D perhaps matches TRBD2 (6 bases). This CDR3 region has 16 residues. V was cut by 5 bases and J by 2 bases, with 15 bases left in between.

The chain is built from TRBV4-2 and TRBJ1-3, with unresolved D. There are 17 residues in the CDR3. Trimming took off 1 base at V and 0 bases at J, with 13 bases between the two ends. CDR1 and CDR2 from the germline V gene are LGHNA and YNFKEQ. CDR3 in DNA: TGTGCCAGCAGCCAAGTTGGACCCCTCCTCTCTGGAAACACCATATATTTT. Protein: CASSQVGPLLSGNTIYF.

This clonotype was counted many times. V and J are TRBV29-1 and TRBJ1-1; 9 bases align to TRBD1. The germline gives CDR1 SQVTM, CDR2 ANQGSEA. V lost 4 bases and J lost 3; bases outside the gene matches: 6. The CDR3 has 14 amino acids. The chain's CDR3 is CSVGDRESYTEAFF. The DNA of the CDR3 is TGCAGCGTTGGGGACAGGGAATCGTACACTGAAGCTTTCTTT.

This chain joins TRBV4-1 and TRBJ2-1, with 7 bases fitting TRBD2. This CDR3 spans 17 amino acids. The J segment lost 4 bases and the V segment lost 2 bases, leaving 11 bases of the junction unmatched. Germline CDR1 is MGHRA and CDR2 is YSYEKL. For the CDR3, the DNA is TGCGCCAGCAGCCAAACCCCTTATGCTAGCGGATACAATGAGCAGTTCTTC. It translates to CASSQTPYASGYNEQFF.

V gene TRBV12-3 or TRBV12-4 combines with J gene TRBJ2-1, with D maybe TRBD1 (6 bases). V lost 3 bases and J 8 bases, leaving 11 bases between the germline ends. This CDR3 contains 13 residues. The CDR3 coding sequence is TGTGCCAGCAGTTTTCAGGGGTTGGATGAGCAGTTCTTC. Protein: CASSFQGLDEQFF.

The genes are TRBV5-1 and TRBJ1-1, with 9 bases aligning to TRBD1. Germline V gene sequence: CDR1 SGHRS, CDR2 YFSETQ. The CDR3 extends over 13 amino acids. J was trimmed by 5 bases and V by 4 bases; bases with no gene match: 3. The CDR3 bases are TGCGCCAGCAGCACAGGGGGCAGGACTGAAGCTTTCTTT. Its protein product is CASSTGGRTEAFF.

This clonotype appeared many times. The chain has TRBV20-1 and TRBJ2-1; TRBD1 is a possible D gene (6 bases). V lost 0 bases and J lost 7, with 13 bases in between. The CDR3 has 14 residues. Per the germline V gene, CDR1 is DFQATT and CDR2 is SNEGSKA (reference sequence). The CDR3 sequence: CSARDETGRNEQFF. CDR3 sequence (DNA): TGCAGTGCTAGAGATGAGACAGGCAGAAATGAGCAGTTCTTC.

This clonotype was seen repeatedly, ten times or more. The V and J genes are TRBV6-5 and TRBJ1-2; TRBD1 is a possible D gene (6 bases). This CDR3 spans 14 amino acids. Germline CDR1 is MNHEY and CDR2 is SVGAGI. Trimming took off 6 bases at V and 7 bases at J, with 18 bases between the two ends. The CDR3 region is CASRRDQGKTGYTF. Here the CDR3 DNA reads TGTGCCAGCAGACGAGATCAGGGGAAAACTGGCTACACCTTC.

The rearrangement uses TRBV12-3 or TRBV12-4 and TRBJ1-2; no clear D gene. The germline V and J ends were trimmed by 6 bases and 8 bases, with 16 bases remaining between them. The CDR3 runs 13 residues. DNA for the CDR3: TGTGCCAGCAGCCTCGGACCCACGGGGGGCTACACCTTC. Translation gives CASSLGPTGGYTF.